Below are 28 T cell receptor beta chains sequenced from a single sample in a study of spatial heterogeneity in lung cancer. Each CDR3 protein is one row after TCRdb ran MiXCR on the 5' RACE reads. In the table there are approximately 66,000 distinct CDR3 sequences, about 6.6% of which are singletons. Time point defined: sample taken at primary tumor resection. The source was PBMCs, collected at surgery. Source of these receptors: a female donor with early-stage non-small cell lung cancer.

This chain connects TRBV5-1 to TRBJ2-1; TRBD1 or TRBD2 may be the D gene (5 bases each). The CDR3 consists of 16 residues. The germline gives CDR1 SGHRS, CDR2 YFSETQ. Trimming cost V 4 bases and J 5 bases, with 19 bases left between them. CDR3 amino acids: CASSTSRDPRNNEQFF. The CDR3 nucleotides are TGCGCCAGCAGCACTTCCCGGGACCCGAGGAACAATGAGCAGTTCTTC. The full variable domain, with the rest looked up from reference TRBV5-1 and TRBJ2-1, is KAGVTQTPRYLIKTRGQQVTLSCSPISGHRSVSWYQQTPGQGLQFLFEYFSETQRNKGNFPGRFSGRQFSNSRSEMNVSTLELGDSALYLCASSTSRDPRNNEQFFGPGTRLTVL.

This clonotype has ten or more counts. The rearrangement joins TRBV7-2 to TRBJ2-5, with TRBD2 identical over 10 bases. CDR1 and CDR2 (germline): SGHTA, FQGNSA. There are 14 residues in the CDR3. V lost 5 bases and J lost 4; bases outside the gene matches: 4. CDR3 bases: TGTGCCAGCAGCCTTCAGCGGGGGGGAGAGACCCAGTACTTC. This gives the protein CASSLQRGGETQYF.

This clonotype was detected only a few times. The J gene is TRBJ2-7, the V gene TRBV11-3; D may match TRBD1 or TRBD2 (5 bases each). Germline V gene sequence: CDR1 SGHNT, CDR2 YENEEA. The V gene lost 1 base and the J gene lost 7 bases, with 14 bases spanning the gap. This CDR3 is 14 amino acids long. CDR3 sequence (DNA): TGTGCCAGCAGCTTAGCCGGGGCGCCAGAAGAGCAGTACTTC. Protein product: CASSLAGAPEEQYF.

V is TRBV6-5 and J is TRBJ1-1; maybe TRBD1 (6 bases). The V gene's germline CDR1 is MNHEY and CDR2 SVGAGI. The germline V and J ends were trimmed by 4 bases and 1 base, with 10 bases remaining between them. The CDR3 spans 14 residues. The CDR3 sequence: CASSWQGGNTEAFF. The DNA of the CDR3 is TGTGCCAGCAGTTGGCAAGGGGGGAACACTGAAGCTTTCTTT.

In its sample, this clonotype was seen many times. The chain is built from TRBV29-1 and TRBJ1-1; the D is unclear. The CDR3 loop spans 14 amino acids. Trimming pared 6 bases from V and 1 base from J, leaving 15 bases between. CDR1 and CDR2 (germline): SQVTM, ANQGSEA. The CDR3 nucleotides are TGCAGCGTCGCCCCTCGAATGAAGAACACTGAAGCTTTCTTT. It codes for CSVAPRMKNTEAFF.

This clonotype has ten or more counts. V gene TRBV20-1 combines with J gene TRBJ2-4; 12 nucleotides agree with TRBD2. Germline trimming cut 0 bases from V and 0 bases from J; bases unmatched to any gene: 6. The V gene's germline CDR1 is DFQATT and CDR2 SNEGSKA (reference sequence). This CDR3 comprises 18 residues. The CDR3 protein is CSARDGTSGLLAKNIQYF. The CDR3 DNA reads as TGCAGTGCTAGAGACGGGACTAGCGGGCTACTAGCCAAAAACATTCAGTACTTC.

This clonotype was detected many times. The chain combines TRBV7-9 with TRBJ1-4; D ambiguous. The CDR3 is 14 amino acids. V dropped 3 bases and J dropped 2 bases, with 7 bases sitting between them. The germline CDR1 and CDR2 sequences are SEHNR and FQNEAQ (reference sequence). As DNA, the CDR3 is TGTGCCAGCAGCTTCGACTTCACTAATGAAAAACTGTTTTTT. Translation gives CASSFDFTNEKLFF.

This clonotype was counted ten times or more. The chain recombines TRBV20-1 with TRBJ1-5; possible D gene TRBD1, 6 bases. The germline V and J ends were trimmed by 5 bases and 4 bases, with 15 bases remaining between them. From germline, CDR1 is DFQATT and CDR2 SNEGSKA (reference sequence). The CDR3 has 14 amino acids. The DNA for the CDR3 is TGCAGTGCTCTCGTGGGACACTCAAATCAGCCCCAGCATTTT. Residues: CSALVGHSNQPQHF.

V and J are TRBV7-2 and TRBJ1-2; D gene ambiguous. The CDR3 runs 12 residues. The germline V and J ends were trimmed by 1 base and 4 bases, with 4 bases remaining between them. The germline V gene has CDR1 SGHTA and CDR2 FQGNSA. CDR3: CASSLETYGYTF. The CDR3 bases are TGTGCCAGCAGCTTAGAGACCTATGGCTACACCTTC.

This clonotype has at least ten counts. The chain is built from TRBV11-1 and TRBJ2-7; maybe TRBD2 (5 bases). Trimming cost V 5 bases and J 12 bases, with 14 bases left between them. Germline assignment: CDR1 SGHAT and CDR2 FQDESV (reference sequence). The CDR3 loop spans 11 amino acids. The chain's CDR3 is CASSRGRRPYF. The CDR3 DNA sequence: TGTGCCAGCAGCCGAGGACGGAGGCCGTACTTC.

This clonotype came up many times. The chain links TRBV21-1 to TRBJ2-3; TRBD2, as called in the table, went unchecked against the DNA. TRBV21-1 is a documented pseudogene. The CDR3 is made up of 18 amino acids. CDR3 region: CASSKGLAGDASTDTQYF. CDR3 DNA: TGTGCCAGCAGCAAAGGACTAGCGGGAGACGCTAGCACAGATACGCAGTATTTT.

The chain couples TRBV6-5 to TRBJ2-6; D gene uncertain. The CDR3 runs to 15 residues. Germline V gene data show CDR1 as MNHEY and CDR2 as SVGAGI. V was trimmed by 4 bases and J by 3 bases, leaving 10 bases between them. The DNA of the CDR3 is TGTGCCAGCAGTTCATTGGGATTTGGGGCCAACGTCCTGACTTTC. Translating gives CASSSLGFGANVLTF.

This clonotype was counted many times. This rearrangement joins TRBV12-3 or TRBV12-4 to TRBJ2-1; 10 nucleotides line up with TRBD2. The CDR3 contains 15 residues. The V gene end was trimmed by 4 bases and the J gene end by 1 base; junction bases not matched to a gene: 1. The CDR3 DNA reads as TGTGCCAGCAGTTCTAGCGGGGGTTCCTACAATGAGCAGTTCTTC. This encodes CASSSSGGSYNEQFF.

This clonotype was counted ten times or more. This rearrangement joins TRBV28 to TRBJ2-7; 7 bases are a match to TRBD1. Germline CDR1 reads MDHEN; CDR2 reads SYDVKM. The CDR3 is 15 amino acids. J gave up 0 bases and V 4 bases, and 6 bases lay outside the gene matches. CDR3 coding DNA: TGTGCCAGCAGTTCGGGACAGCCCCACTCCTACGAGCAGTACGTC. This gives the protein CASSSGQPHSYEQYV.

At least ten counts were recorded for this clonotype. CDR3 sequence: CASSPTPGIIEAFF. CDR3 DNA: TGTGCCAGCAGCCCAACCCCAGGGATCATCGAAGCTTTCTTT. This chain joins TRBV7-3 and TRBJ1-1, with D perhaps matching TRBD1 (5 bases). Trimming pared 5 bases from V and 8 bases from J, leaving 18 bases between. Germline V gene data show CDR1 as SGHTA and CDR2 as FQGTGA. The CDR3 contains 14 residues.

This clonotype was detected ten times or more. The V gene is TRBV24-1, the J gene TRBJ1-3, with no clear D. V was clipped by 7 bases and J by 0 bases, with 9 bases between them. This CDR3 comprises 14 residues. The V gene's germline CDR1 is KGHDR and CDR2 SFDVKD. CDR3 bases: TGTGCCACCAGCCAGGATTTCTCTGGAAACACCATATATTTT. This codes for CATSQDFSGNTIYF.

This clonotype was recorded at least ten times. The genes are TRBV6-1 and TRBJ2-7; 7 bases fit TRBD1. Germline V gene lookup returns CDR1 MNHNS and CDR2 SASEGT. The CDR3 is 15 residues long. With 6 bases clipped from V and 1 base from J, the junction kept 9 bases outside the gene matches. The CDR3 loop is CASSDRGQLSYEQYV. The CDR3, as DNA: TGTGCCAGCAGCGATAGGGGACAGCTTTCCTACGAGCAGTACGTC.

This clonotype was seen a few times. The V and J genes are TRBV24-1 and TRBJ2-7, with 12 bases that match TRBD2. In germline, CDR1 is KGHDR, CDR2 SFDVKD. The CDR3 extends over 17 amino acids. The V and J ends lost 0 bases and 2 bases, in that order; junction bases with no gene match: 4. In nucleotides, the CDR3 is TGTGCCACCAGTGATTTGAGCGGACTAGCGGGGACCTACGAGCAGTACGTC. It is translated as CATSDLSGLAGTYEQYV.

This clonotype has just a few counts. The CDR3 region is CASSLLVYTSGDPTDTQYF. Here the CDR3 DNA reads TGTGCCAGCAGTCTGTTGGTTTATACTAGCGGGGACCCCACAGATACGCAGTATTTT. The chain couples TRBV28 to TRBJ2-3, with 10 bases aligning to TRBD2. Per germline, CDR1 MDHEN and CDR2 SYDVKM. The CDR3 length is 19 residues. V shed 5 bases and J 2 bases; nucleotides not matched to a gene: 16.

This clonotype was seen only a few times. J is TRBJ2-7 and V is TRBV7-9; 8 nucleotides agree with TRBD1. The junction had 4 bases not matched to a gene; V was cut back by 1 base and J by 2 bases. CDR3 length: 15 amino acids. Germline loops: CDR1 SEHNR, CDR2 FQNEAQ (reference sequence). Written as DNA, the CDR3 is TGTGCCAGCAGCTTAGGGACAGGGAAAACCTACGAGCAGTACTTC. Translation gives CASSLGTGKTYEQYF.

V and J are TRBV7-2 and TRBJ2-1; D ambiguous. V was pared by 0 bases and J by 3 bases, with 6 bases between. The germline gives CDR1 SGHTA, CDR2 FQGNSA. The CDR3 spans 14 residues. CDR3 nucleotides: TGTGCCAGCAGCTTAGCGCCGGGCTACAATGAGCAGTTCTTC. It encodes CASSLAPGYNEQFF.

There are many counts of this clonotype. The DNA of the CDR3 is TGTGCCAGCAGTCCCTTTGGCGGGGGCAGCCTCCTAGAGCAGTTCTTC. Its translation is CASSPFGGGSLLEQFF. V usage is TRBV2 and J usage is TRBJ2-1, with a tentative D call TRBD2 (7 bases). The CDR3 runs to 16 residues. From germline, CDR1 is SNHLY and CDR2 FYNNEI. V dropped 5 bases and J dropped 10 bases, with 24 bases sitting between them.

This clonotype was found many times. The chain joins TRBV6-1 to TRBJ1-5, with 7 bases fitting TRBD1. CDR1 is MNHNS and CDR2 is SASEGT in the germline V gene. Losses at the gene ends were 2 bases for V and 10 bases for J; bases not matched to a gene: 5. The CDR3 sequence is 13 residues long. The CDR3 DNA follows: TGTGCCAGCAGTGAAACAGGGGTGATTCCCCAGCATTTT. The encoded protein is CASSETGVIPQHF.

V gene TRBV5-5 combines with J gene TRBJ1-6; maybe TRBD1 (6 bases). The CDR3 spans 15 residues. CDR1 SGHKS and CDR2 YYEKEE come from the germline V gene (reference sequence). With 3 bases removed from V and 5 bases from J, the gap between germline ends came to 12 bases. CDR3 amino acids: CASSWTGADNSPLHF. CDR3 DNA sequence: TGTGCCAGCAGCTGGACGGGGGCGGATAATTCACCCCTCCACTTT.

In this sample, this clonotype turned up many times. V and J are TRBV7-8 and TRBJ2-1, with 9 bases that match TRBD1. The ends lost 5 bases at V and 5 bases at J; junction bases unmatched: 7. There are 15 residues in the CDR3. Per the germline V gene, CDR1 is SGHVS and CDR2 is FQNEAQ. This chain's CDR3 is CASSPWDRANNEQFF. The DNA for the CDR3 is TGTGCCAGCAGCCCCTGGGACAGGGCCAACAATGAGCAGTTCTTC.

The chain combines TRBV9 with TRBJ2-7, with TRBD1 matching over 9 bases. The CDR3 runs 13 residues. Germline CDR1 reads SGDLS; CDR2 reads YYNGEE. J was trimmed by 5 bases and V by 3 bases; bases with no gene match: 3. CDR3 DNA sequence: TGTGCCAGCAGCGAGACAGGGGGGAACGAGCAGTACTTC. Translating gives CASSETGGNEQYF.

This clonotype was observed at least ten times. The CDR3 sequence is CASSLTGTSGNEQFF. The CDR3 coding sequence is TGTGCCAGCAGCCTGACCGGGACTAGCGGCAATGAGCAGTTCTTC. The chain couples TRBV6-5 to TRBJ2-1; 11 bases are a match to TRBD2. Germline CDR1 and CDR2: MNHEY and SVGAGI. There are 15 residues in the CDR3. The trim removed 6 bases at V and 6 bases at J, leaving 7 bases unmatched.

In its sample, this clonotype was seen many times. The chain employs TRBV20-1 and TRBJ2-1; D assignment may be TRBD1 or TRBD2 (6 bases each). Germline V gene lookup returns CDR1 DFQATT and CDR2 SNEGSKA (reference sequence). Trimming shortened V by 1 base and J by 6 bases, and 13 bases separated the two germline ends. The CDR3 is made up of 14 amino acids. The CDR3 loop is CSARGGAPLNEQFF. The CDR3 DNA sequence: TGCAGTGCTAGAGGGGGGGCCCCCCTCAATGAGCAGTTCTTC.